This T cell receptor (beta chain) was captured by sequencing in a study of T cells in Graves' hyperthyroidism and ophthalmopathy. Amplified regions were TCR beta CDR3 sequences from RNA transcripts. First-round RT-PCR with HTBI primers amplified the TCR CDR3 region. TCRdb ran MiXCR on the multiplex PCR reads and lists one entry per CDR3 protein. The repertoire holds about 400,000 distinct CDR3 sequences, with about 15% as singletons. This clonotype was detected many times. Germline V gene data show CDR1 as LGHDT and CDR2 as YNNKEL (reference sequence). There are 13 residues in the CDR3. Trimming removed 1 base from V and 11 bases from J, with 12 bases in between.

The chain carries TRBV3-1 and TRBJ1-5, with D uncertain. Sample: blood. This receptor was identified in a woman aged 30 to 39 with Graves' hyperthyroidism. CDR3 coding DNA: TGTGCCAGCAGCCAAGGAGGTAGCCGAGCCCAGCATTTT. It translates to CASSQGGSRAQHF.